This T cell receptor beta chain was profiled in a study of cytotoxic CD8 clonotypes in ibrutinib-treated CLL. Using immunoSEQ multiplex PCR, the repertoire was profiled, and TCRdb retains in-frame clones only, with some absent. The table includes about 84,000 clones, 86% detected once. Germline loops: CDR1 SGHVS, CDR2 FQNEAQ. The CDR3 runs 14 residues. V dropped 3 bases and J dropped 0 bases, with 7 bases sitting between them. Specimen: PBMCs, collected before ibrutinib treatment. The rearrangement joins TRBV7-8 to TRBJ2-3; maybe TRBD1 (5 bases). The TCR comes from a human donor with chronic lymphocytic leukemia. The CDR3 loop reads CASSLDTSTDTQYF. The CDR3 region has the DNA TGTGCCAGCAGCTTGGACACTAGCACAGATACGCAGTATTTT.